This TCR beta chain was recorded in a study of T cell clonality in common variable immunodeficiency (dated by TCRdb to between 2015 and 2017). Study-wide findings and limitations: Differences among patients in the CVID cohort limited the correlations between repertoire features and clinical complications. Despite equal DNA input, controls averaged roughly 84,000 unique sequences per sample versus about 30,000 in CVID samples. Fewer TCRbeta clones were shared among CVID subjects than among healthy controls (p < 0.0001). Reportedly, TCRbeta sequences from CVID had fewer deletions and N-nucleotide insertions, and highly modified clones with 13 or more V deletions were absent from CVID. Increased TCRbeta clonality was found in CVID subjects compared with healthy controls (t-test p = 0.018), with the increase being most characteristic of about a third of subjects. According to the authors, figuring out what caused the increased clonality in CVID would require sequencing the repertoires of T cell subpopulations.

For sequencing, equivalent amounts of genomic DNA were input from CVID and control samples. For every sample, a 60 bp segment covering the rearranged TCRbeta CDR3 region was amplified and then sequenced. The immunoSEQ assay, a bias-corrected multiplex PCR combined with high-throughput sequencing, was used to amplify TCRbeta. As for how the authors treated the data: Every unique nucleotide sequence counted as a clone and was annotated with V, D and J genes, copy number and frequency. Sequences were labeled productive if in frame, and non-productive if out of frame or containing stop codons. As previously described, Shannon's entropy was used to calculate clonality. The predicted amino acid sequences of productive clones were used to derive the mean CDR3 Kyte-Doolittle hydropathy. Hierarchical clustering of scaled V gene usage was performed with the R hclust function using Manhattan distance and complete linkage. Sharing of clones by CDR3 amino acid sequence was evaluated by resampling 12 repertoires per group over 100 rounds. The repertoires were screened for roughly 70 published EBV-specific TCRbeta sequences and 245 published CMV-specific TCRbeta sequences. A couple of CVID samples that yielded fewer than 10,000 sequences were excluded from the analysis, so 42 CVID repertoires were retained. Entries here come from immuneACCESS through TCRdb and include only in-frame sequences with V and J called. Some clones fail to appear in such tables; in the studies checked, an unresolved V gene covers under half of the shortfall, and the cause of the remainder is unknown. The V and J calls and the clone size are those of that table, but D and trimming were determined from the DNA. Here the sample lists roughly 70,000 clones, none seen once only. 1.5% to 2% of the sample is in the top ten clones.

As encoded in the germline V gene, CDR1 is SGHAT while CDR2 is FQNNGV. The CDR3 holds 12 amino acids from the cysteine to the phenylalanine. Sequencing covers 27 bases of the CDR3, shown here with the frame starting at base 1. Unmatched junction bases come to 1, with V trimmed by 5 bases and J by 4 bases. Most of the CVID patients and most of the healthy controls were of Caucasian heritage. From each donor, about 5 to 8.5 ml of heparinized peripheral whole blood was collected. Genomic DNA from adults with common variable immune deficiency (CVID) and from healthy adult controls was the source for sequencing TCRbeta CDR3 repertoires. The control group comprised some 22 healthy adult volunteers, approximately twelve female and 10 or so male, aged about 23 to 75 years with a mean age of approximately 30. Diluted blood was density-centrifuged over Hypaque 1077 or Ficoll-Paque to isolate peripheral blood mononuclear cells. Genomic DNA was obtained from unsorted mononuclear cells through either Qiagen column purification or a centrifugation-based method.

This clone was counted at least ten times. Its antigen is not yet known. Read data end 3 residues before the CDR3 end; the end is taken from the germline J gene. In this chain, TRBV11-2 is recombined with TRBJ2-7, with 8 junctional bases fitting TRBD1. The TCR sequence derives from a person aged 18 to 70 in good health. The sequenced material came from peripheral blood mononuclear cells. The CDR3 DNA, read in part, is TGTGCCAGCAGCCAGGGGGCATACGAG. Its protein reads: CASSQGAYE. The whole CDR3 sequence reads CASSQGAYEQYF.